The present TCR beta chain was sequenced within a study of T-cell reconstitution after alpha-beta-depleted transplantation in children. Researchers prepared the TCRbeta library using unique molecular identifiers, the study reports. TCRdb reprocessed the PCR reads via MiXCR and lists one record per CDR3 protein. There are some 550,000 distinct CDR3 sequences in the sample; 23% occur only once, and around an eighth lies in the top ten. General study results and limits: One year post-transplant, T-cell counts and diversity were largely derived from T cells produced anew. At around two months after transplant, the alpha-beta T cells were reportedly derived from several hundred expanded clones that came from non-depleted graft cells. Day-60 TCRbeta diversity that was high in some patients was derived from surviving recipient T cells and thymic progenitors.

The CDR3 sequence is 14 residues long. V was cut by 5 bases and J by 6 bases, with 14 bases left in between. Germline CDR1 is SGHNT and CDR2 is YENEEA. On this clonotype: The antigen is undetermined.

This chain connects TRBV11-3 to TRBJ2-1; tentatively, D is TRBD2 (6 bases). The sequence came from a boy younger than two who had a stem cell transplant for acute myeloid leukemia, so the T cells may come from the graft donor. The sequenced sample was PBMCs, mostly from graft donor cells, obtained 360 days after TCRalphabeta/CD19-depleted stem cell transplant. The CDR3, as DNA: TGTGCCAGCAGCCGCGGGGCGGAGATCAATGAGCAGTTCTTC. This gives the protein CASSRGAEINEQFF.